These 9 T cell receptor beta chains originate from one sample sequenced in a study of blood T cell repertoires in COVID-19. Sequencing used immunoSEQ multiplex PCR; TCRdb keeps in-frame clones, though not all of them. Among roughly 90,000 clones listed, around 87% were seen once. Sequencing was done on a sample of peripheral blood. These receptors were collected from a human donor in a cohort sampled during active COVID-19.

This chain links TRBV5-4 with TRBJ2-5; TRBD2 might be the D (5 bases). V was pared by 4 bases and J by 3 bases, with 10 bases between. This CDR3 is built from 13 residues. CDR1 and CDR2 (germline): SGHNT, YYREEE (reference sequence). CDR3 protein: CASSTTGEETQYF. For the CDR3, the DNA is TGTGCCAGCAGCACCACCGGGGAAGAGACCCAGTACTTC.

In its sample, this clone was seen once. This chain joins TRBV15 and TRBJ2-6; no reliable D call. V was clipped by 3 bases and J by 1 base, with 7 bases between them. The CDR3 spans 15 residues. CDR1 and CDR2 (germline): LNHNV, YYDKDF (reference sequence). The DNA of the CDR3 is TGTGCCACCAGCAGCCTCGGTTCTGGGGCCAACGTCCTGACTTTC. Protein: CATSSLGSGANVLTF.

The gene calls are TRBV27 and TRBJ2-6; no clear D gene. The CDR3 length is 15 residues. The ends were cut back, 2 bases at V and 2 bases at J, with 7 bases in the middle. Germline loops: CDR1 MNHEY, CDR2 SMNVEV (reference sequence). CDR3 protein: CASSLLSAGANVLTF. In nucleotides, the CDR3 is TGTGCCAGCAGTTTACTCAGCGCTGGGGCCAACGTCCTGACTTTC.

This sequence joins TRBV7-2 and TRBJ2-3; TRBD2 aligns across 11 bases. The CDR3 runs 16 residues. Germline CDR1 SGHTA, CDR2 FQGNSA. V lost 2 bases, J lost 5 bases, and 6 bases stayed unmatched. CDR3 sequence reads: CASSLIFGTSGDTQYF. CDR3 nucleotide sequence: TGTGCCAGCAGCTTAATCTTCGGGACTAGCGGAGATACGCAGTATTTT.

V gene TRBV3-1 (or the pseudogene TRBV3-2) combines with J gene TRBJ2-5; TRBD2 aligns across 10 bases. The CDR3 is 16 residues long. Trimming at V came to 4 bases and at J to 5 bases, leaving 10 bases not matched to a gene. CDR1 and CDR2 (germline): LGHDT, YNNKEL (reference sequence). The CDR3 DNA is TGTGCCAGCAGCCGATCCATAGCGGGGGGAAAGGAGACCCAGTACTTC. Amino acids: CASSRSIAGGKETQYF.

In DNA form, the CDR3 reads TGTGCCAGCAGTTTCCAGGGGGCAGGGGGCTACTATGGCTACACCTTC. It translates to CASSFQGAGGYYGYTF. The rearrangement links TRBV27 to TRBJ1-2, with 8 bases matching TRBD1. Germline CDR1 reads MNHEY; CDR2 reads SMNVEV (reference sequence). J gave up 3 bases and V 3 bases, and 9 bases lay outside the gene matches. The CDR3 length is 16 residues.

CDR3 sequence: CASSLASGVRVGTEAFF. As DNA, the CDR3 is TGCGCCAGCAGCTTGGCTAGCGGGGTGCGTGTGGGGACTGAAGCTTTCTTT. V and J are TRBV5-1 and TRBJ1-1; D unresolved. The germline V gene has CDR1 SGHRS and CDR2 YFSETQ. Deletions cut 0 bases from V and 5 bases from J, with 20 bases between. The CDR3 sequence is 17 residues long.

The chain is built from TRBV4-1 and TRBJ2-7, with 12 bases that match TRBD1. The CDR3 spans 19 residues. The V segment lost 0 bases and the J segment 2 bases; nucleotides outside the gene matches: 11. Germline V lookup: CDR1 MGHRA, CDR2 YSYEKL. CDR3 sequence reads: CASSQEWDRGRLITYEQYF. The CDR3 DNA follows: TGCGCCAGCAGCCAAGAATGGGACAGGGGGCGACTGATCACCTACGAGCAGTACTTC.

The rearrangement joins TRBV20-1 to TRBJ2-7, with TRBD1 as a possible D gene (5 bases). This CDR3 region has 11 residues. Germline V CDR1 and CDR2: DFQATT, SNEGSKA (reference sequence). With 5 bases removed from V and 3 bases from J, the gap between germline ends came to 8 bases. The CDR3 region is CSAQQDYEQYF. In DNA form, the CDR3 reads TGCAGTGCTCAACAGGACTACGAGCAGTACTTC.